This TCR beta chain was sequenced in a study of tumor-infiltrating lymphocytes in primary liver carcinoma. Priming with a constant-region primer yielded TCR beta cDNA from 450 to 550 ng total RNA. What produced the TCR beta libraries was three nested multiplex PCR rounds using slightly modified ARM-PCR. The first two PCR rounds, around 10 cycles each, used TRBV1-TRBV30 forward primers and a C-beta reverse primer. TCRdb analysed the multiplex PCR reads with MiXCR anew, one entry per CDR3 protein. The table records roughly 100,000 distinct CDR3 sequences, roughly four fifths of them present only once. Study conclusions and caveats: Relative to blood, tumors carried a significantly larger fraction of the repertoire in their top 250 clones (p = 0.039).

In the case of this clonotype: Antigen: not known. Relative to the germline gene, one junction end is altered; a read error may explain this.

The CDR3 totals 15 residues. The germline V gene encodes CDR1 LGHNA and CDR2 YNFKEQ. From unsorted bulk tissue weighing about 20-32 mg, DNA and RNA were co-extracted. What was sequenced was liver tumor tissue from sampling region 3. The subset: tumor region T3, left-lateral pole. The TCR comes from a man aged 35-49 years with primary liver carcinoma and hepatitis B virus infection. The chain uses TRBV4-2 and TRBJ2-7; TRBD2 agrees at 7 bases. The CDR3 sequence is CTISQELAVVYEQYF. The CDR3 DNA is TGTACCATCAGCCAAGAGCTAGCGGTTGTTTACGAACAGTACTTC.